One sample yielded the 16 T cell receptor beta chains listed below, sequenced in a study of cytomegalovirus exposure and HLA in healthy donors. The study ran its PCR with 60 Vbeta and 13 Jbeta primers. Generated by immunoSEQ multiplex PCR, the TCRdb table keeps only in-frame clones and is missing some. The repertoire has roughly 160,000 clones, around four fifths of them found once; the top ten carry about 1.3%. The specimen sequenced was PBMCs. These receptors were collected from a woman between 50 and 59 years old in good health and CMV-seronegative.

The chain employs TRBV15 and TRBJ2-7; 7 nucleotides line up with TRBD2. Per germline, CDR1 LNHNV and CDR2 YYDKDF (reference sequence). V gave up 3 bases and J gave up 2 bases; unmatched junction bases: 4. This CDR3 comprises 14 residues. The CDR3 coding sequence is TGTGCCACCAGCAGGTCTCGGGGGGCCTACGAGCAGTACTTC. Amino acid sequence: CATSRSRGAYEQYF.

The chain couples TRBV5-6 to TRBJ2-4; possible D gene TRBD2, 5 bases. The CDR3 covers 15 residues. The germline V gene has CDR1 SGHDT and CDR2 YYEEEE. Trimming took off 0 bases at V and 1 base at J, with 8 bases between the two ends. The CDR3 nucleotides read TGTGCCAGCAGCTTGGAAGAGCGGGCCAAAAACATTCAGTACTTC. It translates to CASSLEERAKNIQYF.

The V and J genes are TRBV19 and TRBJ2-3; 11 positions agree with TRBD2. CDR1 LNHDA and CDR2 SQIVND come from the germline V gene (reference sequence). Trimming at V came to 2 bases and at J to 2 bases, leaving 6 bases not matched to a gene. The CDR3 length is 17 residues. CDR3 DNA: TGTGCCAGTAGTATAACTAGCGGGGGACTCACCACAGATACGCAGTATTTT. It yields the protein CASSITSGGLTTDTQYF.

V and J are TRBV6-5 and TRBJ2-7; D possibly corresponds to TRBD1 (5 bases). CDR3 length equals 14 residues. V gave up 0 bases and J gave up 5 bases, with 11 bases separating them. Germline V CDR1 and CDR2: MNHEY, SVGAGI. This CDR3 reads CASSYSGRVHEQYF. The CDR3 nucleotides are TGTGCCAGCAGTTACTCGGGCAGGGTCCACGAGCAGTACTTC.

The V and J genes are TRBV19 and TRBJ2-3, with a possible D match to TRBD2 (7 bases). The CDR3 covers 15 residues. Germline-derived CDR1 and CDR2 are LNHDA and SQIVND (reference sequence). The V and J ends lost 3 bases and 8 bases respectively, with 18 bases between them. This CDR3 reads CASSMGGGLQTTQYF. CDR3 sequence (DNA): TGTGCCAGTAGTATGGGAGGGGGGCTGCAGACTACGCAGTATTTT.

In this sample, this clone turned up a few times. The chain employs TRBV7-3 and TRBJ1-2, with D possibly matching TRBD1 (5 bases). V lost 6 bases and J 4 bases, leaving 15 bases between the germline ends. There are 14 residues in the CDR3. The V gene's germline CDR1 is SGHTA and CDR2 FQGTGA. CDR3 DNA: TGTGCCAGCAGTTCTACCCGGGACTCCTATGGCTACACCTTC. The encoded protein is CASSSTRDSYGYTF.

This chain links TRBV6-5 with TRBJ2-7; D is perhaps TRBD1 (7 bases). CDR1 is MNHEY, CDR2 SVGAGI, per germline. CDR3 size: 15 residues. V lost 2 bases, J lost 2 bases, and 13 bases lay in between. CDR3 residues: CASSYEGGQTYEQYF. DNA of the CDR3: TGTGCCAGCAGTTACGAGGGGGGACAGACCTACGAGCAGTACTTC.

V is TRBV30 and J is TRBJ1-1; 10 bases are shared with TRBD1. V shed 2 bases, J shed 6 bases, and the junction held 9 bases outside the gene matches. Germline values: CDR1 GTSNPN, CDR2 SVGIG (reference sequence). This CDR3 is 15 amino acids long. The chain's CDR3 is CAWSQGDRGFAEAFF. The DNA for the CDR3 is TGTGCCTGGAGTCAAGGGGACAGGGGATTTGCTGAAGCTTTCTTT.

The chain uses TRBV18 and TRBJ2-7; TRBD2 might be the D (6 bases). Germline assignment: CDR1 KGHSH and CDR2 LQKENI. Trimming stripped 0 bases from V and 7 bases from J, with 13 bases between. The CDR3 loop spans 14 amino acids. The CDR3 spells CASSPPEGLEEQYF. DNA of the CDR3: TGTGCCAGCTCACCACCCGAGGGACTGGAGGAGCAGTACTTC.

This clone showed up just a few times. In DNA form, the CDR3 reads TGTGCCAGCAGTATACAGGGGGAGTATGGCTACACCTTC. It translates to CASSIQGEYGYTF. The chain is built from TRBV6-5 and TRBJ1-2; 8 bases agree with TRBD1. V lost 5 bases, J lost 5 bases, and 4 bases stayed unmatched. The germline V gene has CDR1 MNHEY and CDR2 SVGAGI. The CDR3 runs to 13 residues.

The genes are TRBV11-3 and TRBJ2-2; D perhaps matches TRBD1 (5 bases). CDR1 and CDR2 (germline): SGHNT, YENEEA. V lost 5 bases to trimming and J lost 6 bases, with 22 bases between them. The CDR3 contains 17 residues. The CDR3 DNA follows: TGTGCCAGCAGCCCAGTCAAGGGGTTCCCCGGATCCGGGGAGCTGTTTTTT. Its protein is CASSPVKGFPGSGELFF.

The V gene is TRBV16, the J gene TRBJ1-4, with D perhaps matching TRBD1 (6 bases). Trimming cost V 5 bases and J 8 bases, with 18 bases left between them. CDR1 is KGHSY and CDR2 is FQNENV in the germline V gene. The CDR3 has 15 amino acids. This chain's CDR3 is CASSLRRTAFEKLFF. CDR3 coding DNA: TGTGCCAGCAGCTTAAGAAGGACAGCCTTCGAAAAACTGTTTTTT.

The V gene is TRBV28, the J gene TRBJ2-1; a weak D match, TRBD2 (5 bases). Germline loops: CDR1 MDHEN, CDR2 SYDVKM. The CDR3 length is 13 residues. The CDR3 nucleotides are TGTGTGACCGGACTCGCCACGATTCATGAGCAGTTCTTC. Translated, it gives CVTGLATIHEQFF.

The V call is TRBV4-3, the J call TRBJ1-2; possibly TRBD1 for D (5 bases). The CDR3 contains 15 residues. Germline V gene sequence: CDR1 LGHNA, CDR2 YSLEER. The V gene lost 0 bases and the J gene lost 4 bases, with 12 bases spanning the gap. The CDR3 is CASSQDIAGPYGYTF. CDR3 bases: TGCGCCAGCAGCCAAGATATCGCAGGGCCCTATGGCTACACCTTC.

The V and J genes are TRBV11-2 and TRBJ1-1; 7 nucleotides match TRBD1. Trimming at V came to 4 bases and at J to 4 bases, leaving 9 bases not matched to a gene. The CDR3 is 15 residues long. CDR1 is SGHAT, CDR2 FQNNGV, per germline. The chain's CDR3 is CASSYETGLATEAFF. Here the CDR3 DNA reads TGTGCCAGCAGCTATGAGACAGGGTTGGCCACTGAAGCTTTCTTT.

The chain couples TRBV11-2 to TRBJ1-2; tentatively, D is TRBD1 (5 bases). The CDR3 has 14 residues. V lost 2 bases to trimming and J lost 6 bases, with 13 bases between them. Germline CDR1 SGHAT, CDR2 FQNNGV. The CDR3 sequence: CASSLSYRIHGYTF. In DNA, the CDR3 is TGTGCCAGCAGCTTAAGTTACAGGATTCATGGCTACACCTTC.